One sample yielded the 9 T cell receptor beta chains listed below, sequenced in a study of blood T cell repertoires in COVID-19. Sequencing used immunoSEQ multiplex PCR; TCRdb keeps in-frame clones, though not all of them. The profile shows some 370,000 clones, around four fifths of them singletons. The sequencing sample was made of PBMCs or T cells enriched from blood (not recorded which). The source is a woman aged 50 to 65 who had recovered from COVID-19.

The V call is TRBV13, the J call TRBJ2-6; the D is unclear. CDR1 is PRHDT, CDR2 FYEKMQ, per germline (reference sequence). The V and J ends lost 4 bases and 4 bases respectively, with 8 bases between them. This CDR3 is built from 14 residues. The CDR3 DNA sequence: TGTGCCAGCAGCTCCCTCTTCGGGGCCAACGTCCTGACTTTC. Its protein product is CASSSLFGANVLTF. The variable domain in full, completed from reference TRBV13 and TRBJ2-6, reads AAGVIQSPRHLIKEKRETATLKCYPIPRHDTVYWYQQGPGQDPQFLISFYEKMQSDKGSIPDRFSAQQFSDYHSELNMSSLELGDSALYFCASSSLFGANVLTFGAGSRLTVL.

This clone came up a few times. The genes are TRBV28 and TRBJ1-2; D is perhaps TRBD1 (5 bases). The germline V gene has CDR1 MDHEN and CDR2 SYDVKM. This CDR3 region has 13 residues. With 7 bases removed from V and 3 bases from J, the gap between germline ends came to 12 bases. CDR3 residues: CASTGERYYGYTF. CDR3 DNA sequence: TGTGCCAGCACGGGGGAAAGGTACTATGGCTACACCTTC.

Here the CDR3 reads CASRPGLAGAEQFF. The CDR3 nucleotides read TGTGCCAGCAGACCCGGACTAGCGGGAGCTGAGCAGTTCTTC. The chain joins TRBV6-5 to TRBJ2-1; 13 nucleotides agree with TRBD2. Germline V gene sequence: CDR1 MNHEY, CDR2 SVGAGI. J lost 9 bases, V lost 6 bases, and 5 bases had no gene match. The CDR3 has 14 amino acids.

This clone was counted a few times. The J gene is TRBJ2-1, the V gene TRBV18, with D possibly being TRBD1 (5 bases). V gave up 0 bases and J gave up 10 bases, with 10 bases separating them. Germline CDR1 and CDR2: KGHSH and LQKENI. This CDR3 is 13 amino acids long. As DNA, the CDR3 is TGTGCCAGCTCACCACCGGACAAGGGGGAGCAGTTCTTC. It specifies CASSPPDKGEQFF. Together with reference TRBV18 and TRBJ2-1, the CDR3 gives the full variable domain: NAGVMQNPRHLVRRRGQEARLRCSPMKGHSHVYWYRQLPEEGLKFMVYLQKENIIDESGMPKERFSAEFPKEGPSILRIQQVVRGDSAAYFCASSPPDKGEQFFGPGTRLTVL.

J is TRBJ2-3 and V is TRBV27; no definite D call. CDR1 and CDR2 (germline): MNHEY, SMNVEV (reference sequence). Trimming removed 4 bases from V and 2 bases from J, with 10 bases in between. The CDR3 contains 14 residues. CDR3 sequence: CASSYQRYTDTQYF. CDR3 DNA: TGTGCCAGCAGTTATCAACGCTACACAGATACGCAGTATTTT.

The rearrangement uses TRBV7-8 and TRBJ1-2, with D tentatively TRBD1 (6 bases). The V and J ends lost 6 bases and 4 bases respectively, with 15 bases between them. The CDR3 extends over 14 amino acids. Germline CDR1 is SGHVS and CDR2 is FQNEAQ. CDR3 DNA: TGTGCCAGCAGTAGGACAGAGGGCTCCTATGGCTACACCTTC. It is translated as CASSRTEGSYGYTF. The whole variable domain, remainder taken from reference TRBV7-8 and TRBJ1-2, is GAGVSQSPRYKVAKRGQDVALRCDPISGHVSLFWYQQALGQGPEFLTYFQNEAQLDKSGLPSDRFFAERPEGSVSTLKIQRTQQEDSAVYLCASSRTEGSYGYTFGSGTRLTVV.

In this sample, this clone turned up a few times. The chain has TRBV5-6 and TRBJ1-2, with 7 nucleotides matching TRBD1. Losses at the gene ends were 2 bases for V and 0 bases for J; bases not matched to a gene: 4. The CDR3 runs to 15 residues. Germline assignment: CDR1 SGHDT and CDR2 YYEEEE. Here the CDR3 DNA reads TGTGCCAGCAGCTTACCGGGACAGTCTAACTATGGCTACACCTTC. Translated, it gives CASSLPGQSNYGYTF. The full variable domain, in which reference TRBV5-6 and TRBJ1-2 provide the parts outside the CDR3, is DAGVTQSPTHLIKTRGQQVTLRCSPKSGHDTVSWYQQALGQGPQFIFQYYEEEERQRGNFPDRFSGHQFPNYSSELNVNALLLGDSALYLCASSLPGQSNYGYTFGSGTRLTVV.

This chain uses TRBV7-9 with TRBJ2-7; 9 bases are shared with TRBD2. After removal of 5 bases from V and 2 bases from J, the junction contained 4 bases not matched to a gene. Germline V lookup: CDR1 SEHNR, CDR2 FQNEAQ (reference sequence). This CDR3 comprises 14 residues. CDR3: CASSPGLAPYEQYF. CDR3 in DNA: TGTGCCAGCAGCCCGGGACTAGCTCCCTACGAGCAGTACTTC.

The chain recombines TRBV9 with TRBJ2-3; TRBD2 might be the D (5 bases). V lost 2 bases and J 4 bases, leaving 11 bases between the germline ends. Per germline, CDR1 SGDLS and CDR2 YYNGEE. The CDR3 consists of 14 residues. The CDR3 coding sequence is TGTGCCAGCAGCGTGAAGCGGTCCGCAGATACGCAGTATTTT. Its protein is CASSVKRSADTQYF.